This T cell receptor beta chain was identified during a study of T cell repertoires in aging, cancer and after chemotherapy. Background on the study: Glioblastoma patients receiving temozolomide-based therapy gave paired samples before and after chemotherapy.

The template was genomic DNA from peripheral blood, not RNA. General study results and limits: Rebound thymic output was suggested by rising median generation probability during chemotherapy in each cancer cohort. Compared with age-matched healthy donors, untreated hematological or solid cancer patients showed higher blood TCR clonality.

Trimming removed 8 bases from V and 6 bases from J; junction bases left unmatched: 10. The CDR3 has 15 residues. Remarks on this clonotype: The antigen remains unidentified.

Multiplex touch-down PCR with TRB-A/B primers amplified rearranged V-D-J TRB sequences. One entry per CDR3 protein, called by TCRdb with MiXCR from the multiplex PCR reads. The sample consists of more than 1,100 distinct CDR3 sequences, less than 25% of them appearing once. The chain combines TRBV5-3 with TRBJ2-3, with 12 bases fitting TRBD1. TRBV5-3 is placed among ORFs of uncertain function. The sequence was collected from a human donor with a solid tumor. The sequencing sample was made of blood. CDR3 sequence (DNA): TGTGCCAGCAGTTACGGGACAGGGGGCGCGGATACGCAGTATTTT. The encoded protein is CASSYGTGGADTQYF.